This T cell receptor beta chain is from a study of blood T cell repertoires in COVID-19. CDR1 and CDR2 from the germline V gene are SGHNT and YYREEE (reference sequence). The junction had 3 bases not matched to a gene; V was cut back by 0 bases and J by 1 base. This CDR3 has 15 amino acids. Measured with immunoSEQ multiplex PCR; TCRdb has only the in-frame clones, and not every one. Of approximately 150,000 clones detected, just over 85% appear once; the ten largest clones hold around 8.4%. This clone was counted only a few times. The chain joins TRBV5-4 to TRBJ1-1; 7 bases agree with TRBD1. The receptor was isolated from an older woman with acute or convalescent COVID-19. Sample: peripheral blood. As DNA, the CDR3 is TGTGCCAGCAGCTTGGAACAGGGGCGGAACACTGAAGCTTTCTTT. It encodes CASSLEQGRNTEAFF.